This T cell receptor beta chain was captured by sequencing in a study of post-analysis software for immune sequencing data. With respect to this clonotype: No antigen is known for it.

The length of the CDR3 is 21 residues. Germline V gene data show CDR1 as MDHEN and CDR2 as SYDVKM. J gave up 3 bases and V 3 bases, and 12 bases lay outside the gene matches. General observations from the study: In multiple sclerosis, normalized Chao1 diversity was significantly below that of controls.

cDNA libraries of TCR beta carried unique molecular identifiers. Using its own MiXCR run on the PCR reads, TCRdb lists one record per CDR3 protein. The sample comprises 160,000 or so distinct CDR3 sequences, around 36% of which are singletons, and under 30% rests with the top ten. The TCR originated in a girl between 10 and 17 years old with multiple sclerosis. Source: blood, taken after autologous hematopoietic stem cell transplantation. This sequence joins TRBV28 and TRBJ2-6; 15 positions match TRBD2. The CDR3 protein is CASSFPASWTSGRGGANVLTF. In nucleotides, the CDR3 is TGTGCCAGCAGTTTTCCCGCCTCTTGGACTAGCGGGAGGGGTGGGGCCAACGTCCTGACTTTC. Together with reference TRBV28 and TRBJ2-6, the CDR3 gives the full variable domain: DVKVTQSSRYLVKRTGEKVFLECVQDMDHENMFWYRQDPGLGLRLIYFSYDVKMKEKGDIPEGYSVSREKKERFSLILESASTNQTSMYLCASSFPASWTSGRGGANVLTFGAGSRLTVL.